A single sample is the source of the 30 T cell receptor beta chains below, sequenced in a study of T cells after yellow fever vaccination (dated 2019 in TCRdb). Library prep was done by 5' RACE. The run used an Illumina NovaSeq 6000. The public reads were reanalyzed by TCRdb: fastp trimming at Q25, MiXCR alignment, in-frame beta chains only. CDR3 protein sequences are deduplicated, and each keeps its most common genes and DNA. The sample table records about 220,000 distinct CDR3 sequences; more than 3% of these occur just once. Of the sample, roughly 3.2% is held by the ten largest clones. Per the publication, the treatment or condition label means: live attenuated yellow fever vaccine strain. The source material was CD4+ T cells sorted from PBMCs, sampled 10 days after the yellow fever booster vaccination. These receptors were collected from a man in his late teens or twenties who received the YFV17D yellow fever vaccine.

Only a few counts were recorded for this clonotype. The CDR3 DNA is TGCGCCAGCACCCGGGGACAGGGAAGTCTTACAGATACGCAGTATTTT. This sequence encodes CASTRGQGSLTDTQYF. The V and J genes are TRBV5-1 and TRBJ2-3; 9 positions agree with TRBD1. Germline V gene lookup returns CDR1 SGHRS and CDR2 YFSETQ. The length of the CDR3 is 16 residues. V lost 6 bases and J lost 3; bases outside the gene matches: 11. The full variable domain, its missing parts supplied by reference TRBV5-1 and TRBJ2-3, is KAGVTQTPRYLIKTRGQQVTLSCSPISGHRSVSWYQQTPGQGLQFLFEYFSETQRNKGNFPGRFSGRQFSNSRSEMNVSTLELGDSALYLCASTRGQGSLTDTQYFGPGTRLTVL.

This clonotype was counted many times. The genes are TRBV5-1 and TRBJ2-2, with 7 bases aligning to TRBD1. Germline V gives CDR1 SGHRS, CDR2 YFSETQ. The V segment lost 3 bases and the J segment 3 bases; nucleotides outside the gene matches: 2. The CDR3 contains 14 residues. The CDR3 nucleotides read TGCGCCAGCAGCTCTACAGGGGACACCGGGGAGCTGTTTTTT. It translates to CASSSTGDTGELFF.

The sample holds a few counts of this clonotype. The V call is TRBV29-1, the J call TRBJ2-7, with 7 bases that match TRBD1. This CDR3 is built from 15 residues. The germline V gene encodes CDR1 SQVTM and CDR2 ANQGSEA. V shed 2 bases, J shed 3 bases, and the junction held 10 bases outside the gene matches. The DNA of the CDR3 is TGCAGCGTTGAACATCGCAGGGGGAAAGGCTACGAGCAGTACTTC. This translates into CSVEHRRGKGYEQYF.

J is TRBJ1-2 and V is TRBV5-1; 7 bases agree with TRBD1. This CDR3 is 17 amino acids long. The V gene end was trimmed by 4 bases and the J gene end by 0 bases; junction bases not matched to a gene: 12. CDR1 SGHRS and CDR2 YFSETQ come from the germline V gene. The CDR3 coding sequence is TGCGCCAGCAGCCCCGATGCCGGGACAGCTCCTAACTATGGCTACACCTTC. Amino acid sequence: CASSPDAGTAPNYGYTF.

This clonotype was seen repeatedly, ten times or more. The chain carries TRBV20-1 and TRBJ2-7, with D tentatively TRBD2 (5 bases). Germline CDR1 DFQATT, CDR2 SNEGSKA (reference sequence). The CDR3 extends over 12 amino acids. The V gene lost 6 bases and the J gene lost 4 bases, with 13 bases spanning the gap. The CDR3 reads CSAEGSGYEQYV. The CDR3 region has the DNA TGCAGTGCCGAGGGTTCCGGGTACGAGCAGTACGTC.

J is TRBJ2-1 and V is TRBV5-1; D is uncertain. Between the trimmed V and J ends, which lost 7 bases and 3 bases, there was a span of 8 bases. Germline CDR1 and CDR2: SGHRS and YFSETQ. The CDR3 loop spans 12 amino acids. The CDR3 coding sequence is TGCGCCAGCTCGACTGACTACAATGAGCAGTTCTTC. It translates to CASSTDYNEQFF.

This clonotype was observed at least ten times. This sequence joins TRBV5-1 and TRBJ1-2; D is possibly TRBD1 (5 bases). Trimming stripped 0 bases from V and 2 bases from J, with 8 bases between. This CDR3 is built from 14 residues. Germline CDR1 reads SGHRS; CDR2 reads YFSETQ. This CDR3 is CASSLDRSNYGYTF. The DNA of the CDR3 is TGCGCCAGCAGCTTGGACAGGTCCAACTATGGCTACACCTTC.

This clonotype was observed many times. The chain joins TRBV20-1 to TRBJ1-1, with TRBD1 as a possible D gene (5 bases). Trimming shortened V by 3 bases and J by 3 bases, and 14 bases separated the two germline ends. Germline values: CDR1 DFQATT, CDR2 SNEGSKA (reference sequence). The CDR3 length is 14 residues. The CDR3 nucleotides are TGCAGTGCTAGGGGGCAGGGCGGGTACACTGAAGCTTTCTTT. Its protein product is CSARGQGGYTEAFF.

This clonotype was seen at least ten times. The CDR3 loop is CSASPVLTDTQYF. The CDR3 DNA reads TGCAGTGCCAGCCCGGTCCTCACAGATACGCAGTATTTT. The chain recombines TRBV20-1 with TRBJ2-3; D uncertain. Germline V lookup: CDR1 DFQATT, CDR2 SNEGSKA (reference sequence). The CDR3 extends over 13 amino acids. V was pared by 6 bases and J by 2 bases, with 12 bases between.

This clonotype was seen many times. The chain couples TRBV7-2 to TRBJ2-7; D not certain. The CDR3 consists of 14 residues. The ends were cut back, 9 bases at V and 6 bases at J, with 21 bases in the middle. Germline V gene lookup returns CDR1 SGHTA and CDR2 FQGNSA. CDR3 DNA sequence: TGTGCCAGAAGCCTCGGACCCACACCCCTCGAGCAGTACTTC. Encoded protein: CARSLGPTPLEQYF.

This clonotype was seen only a few times. The chain links TRBV6-6 to TRBJ1-1; no definite D call. V was shortened by 5 bases and J by 6 bases, with 16 bases between the two germline ends. This CDR3 contains 14 residues. Germline V lookup: CDR1 MNHNY, CDR2 SVGAGI (reference sequence). The CDR3 protein is CASSRALQNSEAFF. DNA for the CDR3: TGTGCCAGCAGTAGGGCCCTGCAAAACTCTGAAGCTTTCTTT.

This clonotype was seen at least ten times. This chain connects TRBV14 to TRBJ2-2, with D perhaps being TRBD1 or TRBD2 (6 bases each). V dropped 1 base and J dropped 0 bases, with 12 bases sitting between them. This CDR3 comprises 17 residues. From germline, CDR1 is SGHDN and CDR2 FVKESK. The CDR3: CASSQVGGLSNTGELFF. The DNA for the CDR3 is TGTGCCAGCAGCCAAGTCGGGGGCCTTTCGAACACCGGGGAGCTGTTTTTT.

This clonotype was counted only a few times. The chain has TRBV7-2 and TRBJ1-1; D call uncertain. This CDR3 is built from 15 residues. The V end was cut by 3 bases, the J end by 2 bases, with 13 bases between. The germline V gene encodes CDR1 SGHTA and CDR2 FQGNSA. The CDR3 reads CASSFLTTGNTEAFF. The CDR3 DNA sequence: TGTGCCAGCAGCTTCCTTACGACGGGAAACACTGAAGCTTTCTTT.

The chain couples TRBV11-2 to TRBJ2-1; D possibly uses TRBD1 or TRBD2 (5 bases each). Trimming pared 7 bases from V and 2 bases from J, leaving 15 bases between. The germline CDR1 and CDR2 sequences are SGHAT and FQNNGV. The CDR3 loop spans 15 amino acids. The DNA for the CDR3 is TGTGCCAGCACCCTCGGGGCTAGCACCTACAATGAGCAGTTCTTC. Translated, it gives CASTLGASTYNEQFF.

The table lists this clonotype with many counts. The rearrangement uses TRBV12-3 or TRBV12-4 and TRBJ2-2, with 8 bases identical to TRBD1. The V segment lost 6 bases and the J segment 3 bases; nucleotides outside the gene matches: 3. The CDR3 is 14 residues long. The CDR3 DNA is TGTGCCAGCAGGTCGGACAGGGACACCGGGGAGCTGTTTTTT. Translation gives CASRSDRDTGELFF.

V and J are TRBV7-2 and TRBJ2-7, with D maybe TRBD2 (5 bases). The V end was cut by 1 base, the J end by 4 bases, with 11 bases between. The germline V gene has CDR1 SGHTA and CDR2 FQGNSA. The CDR3 consists of 14 residues. The DNA of the CDR3 is TGTGCCAGCAGCTTAGGGGAGTTTTCTTACGAGCAGTACTTC. It is translated as CASSLGEFSYEQYF.

In its sample, this clonotype was seen many times. This rearrangement joins TRBV5-1 to TRBJ2-3; D uncertain. The CDR3 is 16 amino acids. V dropped 8 bases and J dropped 1 base, with 20 bases sitting between them. Germline CDR1 SGHRS, CDR2 YFSETQ. The CDR3 nucleotides are TGCGCCAGTAGCCGACCGGCCCAAAGCGGCACAGATACGCAGTATTTT. Protein sequence: CASSRPAQSGTDTQYF. The whole variable domain, remainder taken from reference TRBV5-1 and TRBJ2-3, is KAGVTQTPRYLIKTRGQQVTLSCSPISGHRSVSWYQQTPGQGLQFLFEYFSETQRNKGNFPGRFSGRQFSNSRSEMNVSTLELGDSALYLCASSRPAQSGTDTQYFGPGTRLTVL.

V gene TRBV27 combines with J gene TRBJ2-3; D uncertain. The V end was cut by 2 bases, the J end by 3 bases, with 15 bases between. Germline V gives CDR1 MNHEY, CDR2 SMNVEV (reference sequence). There are 16 residues in the CDR3. CDR3 coding DNA: TGTGCCAGCAGTTTAGATGGAAGATTTTATACAGATACGCAGTATTTT. Amino acid sequence: CASSLDGRFYTDTQYF.

This clonotype was recorded at least ten times. The CDR3 DNA follows: TGTGCCAGCTCACCGGGGTCAGGCGAAAACATTCAGTACTTC. Amino acids: CASSPGSGENIQYF. The chain combines TRBV18 with TRBJ2-4, with no clear D. Germline lookup yields CDR1 KGHSH and CDR2 LQKENI. This CDR3 has 14 amino acids. V was clipped by 3 bases and J by 5 bases, with 11 bases between them.

The sample holds many counts of this clonotype. V usage is TRBV12-3 or TRBV12-4 and J usage is TRBJ2-3; D may be TRBD1 (6 bases). CDR3 length: 15 amino acids. The V gene lost 5 bases and the J gene lost 5 bases, with 17 bases spanning the gap. In DNA form, the CDR3 reads TGTGCCAGCAGTGCCCCTGGGACAAAGGGAGATACGCAGTATTTT. It specifies CASSAPGTKGDTQYF.

This clonotype was found a few times. The rearrangement links TRBV6-5 to TRBJ1-2, with 8 bases that match TRBD1. CDR1 and CDR2 (germline): MNHEY, SVGAGI. V shed 4 bases and J 6 bases; nucleotides not matched to a gene: 4. There are 13 residues in the CDR3. The CDR3: CASSFRGPDGYTF. The CDR3 nucleotides are TGTGCCAGCAGTTTCAGGGGGCCGGATGGCTACACCTTC.

This rearrangement joins TRBV5-1 to TRBJ1-6, with 8 bases lining up with TRBD1. The germline gives CDR1 SGHRS, CDR2 YFSETQ. The length of the CDR3 is 14 residues. V lost 5 bases to trimming and J lost 7 bases; unmatched junction nucleotides: 5. In DNA, the CDR3 is TGCGCCAGCAGTCCGGACAGGGAGAATTCACCCCTCCACTTT. This encodes CASSPDRENSPLHF.

CDR3 sequence (DNA): TGTGCCAGTATCAAGACAGGACTTTCTAATTCACCCCTCCACTTT. Translation gives CASIKTGLSNSPLHF. V usage is TRBV19 and J usage is TRBJ1-6, with D possibly being TRBD1 (6 bases). V lost 7 bases to trimming and J lost 6 bases, with 16 bases between them. Germline V gene lookup returns CDR1 LNHDA and CDR2 SQIVND (reference sequence). This CDR3 has 15 residues.

This clonotype was observed many times. The chain links TRBV5-6 to TRBJ1-2; no firm D call. The germline CDR1 and CDR2 sequences are SGHDT and YYEEEE. The CDR3 has 14 amino acids. V lost 4 bases, J lost 7 bases, and 17 bases lay in between. CDR3 DNA: TGTGCCAGCAGCCTTCCGCCGGGGAAGAGTGGCTACACCTTC. Translating gives CASSLPPGKSGYTF.

This clonotype was seen a handful of times. The chain has TRBV7-7 and TRBJ2-5; 9 bases are a match to TRBD2. The germline gives CDR1 SSHAT, CDR2 FNYEAQ (reference sequence). This CDR3 region has 17 residues. The V and J ends lost 7 bases and 2 bases, in that order; junction bases with no gene match: 14. The CDR3 reads CASMRGERGEIQETQYF. The CDR3 region has the DNA TGTGCCAGCATGAGGGGGGAGCGGGGGGAAATTCAAGAGACCCAGTACTTC.

There are a few counts of this clonotype. The gene calls are TRBV7-9 and TRBJ1-2, with D perhaps TRBD1 (5 bases). V lost 1 base and J 7 bases, leaving 10 bases between the germline ends. From germline, CDR1 is SEHNR and CDR2 FQNEAQ (reference sequence). CDR3 length: 13 amino acids. This chain's CDR3 is CASSLGLTVGYTF. DNA of the CDR3: TGTGCCAGCAGCTTAGGGTTGACAGTTGGCTACACCTTC.

This clonotype turned up a few times. The chain couples TRBV7-2 to TRBJ2-1, with 7 bases identical to TRBD2. CDR3 size: 15 residues. Germline-derived CDR1 and CDR2 are SGHTA and FQGNSA. V lost 5 bases and J lost 4; bases outside the gene matches: 8. The CDR3 nucleotides are TGTGCCAGCAGCCGGGGAGGGGACTCATACAATGAGCAGTTCTTC. Translating gives CASSRGGDSYNEQFF.

This clonotype has only a few counts. This chain joins TRBV6-6 and TRBJ2-7; 8 bases line up with TRBD1. With V trimmed by 5 bases and J by 3 bases, 9 bases remained unmatched. Germline V gene lookup returns CDR1 MNHNY and CDR2 SVGAGI (reference sequence). CDR3 length equals 15 residues. The CDR3 here is CASSRTGGVNYEQYF. CDR3 sequence (DNA): TGTGCCAGCAGTCGTACAGGGGGAGTAAACTACGAGCAGTACTTC.

In its sample, this clonotype was seen many times. J is TRBJ1-5 and V is TRBV7-2; D gene ambiguous. CDR1 is SGHTA and CDR2 is FQGNSA in the germline V gene. CDR3 length: 16 residues. With 1 base removed from V and 6 bases from J, the gap between germline ends came to 16 bases. As DNA, the CDR3 is TGTGCCAGCAGCTTAGACATTGGGTCAGGCGGTCAGCCCCAGCATTTT. This encodes CASSLDIGSGGQPQHF. Full variable domain (rest looked up from reference TRBV7-2 and TRBJ1-5): GAGVSQSPSNKVTEKGKDVELRCDPISGHTALYWYRQSLGQGLEFLIYFQGNSAPDKSGLPSDRFSAERTGGSVSTLTIQRTQQEDSAVYLCASSLDIGSGGQPQHFGDGTRLSIL.

This clonotype was counted a few times. This chain uses TRBV6-5 with TRBJ1-2; 7 nucleotides align to TRBD1. V lost 0 bases, J lost 0 bases, and 10 bases stayed unmatched. This CDR3 contains 18 residues. Germline V lookup: CDR1 MNHEY, CDR2 SVGAGI. DNA of the CDR3: TGTGCCAGCAGTTACTCGAGGTTGGAGACAGGGACTAACTATGGCTACACCTTC. Translated, it gives CASSYSRLETGTNYGYTF.